These 32 T cell receptor beta chains originate from one sample sequenced in a study of blood T cells in healthy people across ages. With a J-beta primer mix and a sample-barcoded 5' primer, a second PCR ran 7 to 11 cycles. TCRdb re-analysed the 5' RACE reads in MiXCR, keeping a single row per CDR3 protein. Here the sample spans 550,000 to 750,000 distinct CDR3 sequences, over 20% being singletons. What was sequenced was blood. These TCRs come from a man between 65 and 85 years old in good health.

This clonotype came up a few times. V and J are TRBV5-1 and TRBJ2-5; D is possibly TRBD1 or TRBD2 (5 bases each). The tail of the sequence fits TRBJ2-1 better, so the J call may be wrong. Per the germline V gene, CDR1 is SGHRS and CDR2 is YFSETQ. The CDR3 consists of 14 residues. In nucleotides, the CDR3 is TGCGCCAGCAGCCCGGGACCAGTAGATAATGAGCAGTTCTTC. Translating gives CASSPGPVDNEQFF.

The chain joins TRBV20-1 to TRBJ2-3; 8 bases are a match to TRBD2. The CDR3 sequence is 15 residues long. CDR1 is DFQATT, CDR2 SNEGSKA, per germline (reference sequence). Trimming took 6 bases from V and 2 from J; bases not matched to a gene: 10. The CDR3 loop reads CSAGDIAGTTDTQYF. The CDR3 DNA reads TGCAGTGCAGGAGACATAGCGGGGACCACAGATACGCAGTATTTT.

The chain has TRBV12-3 or TRBV12-4 and TRBJ1-5, with a possible D match to TRBD1 (5 bases). The length of the CDR3 is 15 residues. The V end was cut by 3 bases, the J end by 1 base, with 10 bases between. CDR3 amino acids: CASSFSGLSNQPQHF. The CDR3 nucleotides are TGTGCCAGCAGTTTTTCAGGGTTGAGCAATCAGCCCCAGCATTTT.

In its sample, this clonotype was seen a few times. The rearrangement links TRBV2 to TRBJ1-4; 7 nucleotides agree with TRBD1. Per germline, CDR1 SNHLY and CDR2 FYNNEI. The CDR3 contains 14 residues. The junction had 4 bases not matched to a gene; V was cut back by 1 base and J by 8 bases. The CDR3 region has the DNA TGTGCCAGCAGTGAAGACAGGGGTTCGGAAAAACTGTTTTTT. Encoded protein: CASSEDRGSEKLFF.

This clonotype was seen many times. This chain joins TRBV29-1 and TRBJ2-3, with TRBD1 identical over 9 bases. Trimming removed 7 bases from V and 3 bases from J; junction bases left unmatched: 11. The V gene's germline CDR1 is SQVTM and CDR2 ANQGSEA. This CDR3 region has 15 residues. CDR3 sequence reads: CSGNTGTGHTDTQYF. In DNA, the CDR3 is TGCAGCGGTAATACCGGGACAGGGCATACAGATACGCAGTATTTT.

In this sample, this clonotype turned up a few times. V is TRBV24-1 and J is TRBJ2-5, with a tentative D call TRBD1 (7 bases). The germline V gene has CDR1 KGHDR and CDR2 SFDVKD. The CDR3 runs 17 residues. Trimming took off 3 bases at V and 5 bases at J, with 21 bases between the two ends. The DNA of the CDR3 is TGTGCCACCAGTGATCCCGCGGGACAGCCCCTTCCGGAGACCCAGTACTTC. It is translated as CATSDPAGQPLPETQYF.

This clonotype has just a few counts. The chain is built from TRBV12-5 and TRBJ2-1; tentative D call: TRBD1 (5 bases). The CDR3 is 11 residues long. Trimming removed 6 bases from V and 12 bases from J, with 12 bases in between. Germline V gene lookup returns CDR1 LGHNT and CDR2 FRNRAP. In nucleotides, the CDR3 is TGTGCTAGTGGATGGGGCCGGAGGCAGTTCTTC. Translated: CASGWGRRQFF.

The CDR3 coding sequence is TGTGCCAGCACCCAGGGGGTGCCAGGGACTGAAGCTTTCTTT. Protein product: CASTQGVPGTEAFF. The chain is built from TRBV2 and TRBJ1-1, with 7 nucleotides matching TRBD1. Looked up from germline, CDR1 is SNHLY and CDR2 is FYNNEI. V lost 7 bases and J lost 5; bases outside the gene matches: 10. The CDR3 loop spans 14 amino acids.

The CDR3 reads CATSPGGSIKETQYF. The CDR3 nucleotides are TGTGCCACCAGCCCAGGGGGTTCGATTAAAGAGACCCAGTACTTC. This chain joins TRBV15 and TRBJ2-5; 7 bases are a match to TRBD1. J gave up 3 bases and V 5 bases, and 9 bases lay outside the gene matches. CDR1 LNHNV and CDR2 YYDKDF come from the germline V gene (reference sequence). The CDR3 totals 15 residues.

The chain carries TRBV3-1 and TRBJ2-7; D is perhaps TRBD1 (6 bases). The germline CDR1 and CDR2 sequences are LGHDT and YNNKEL (reference sequence). The CDR3 sequence is 15 residues long. Between the trimmed V and J ends, which lost 1 base and 0 bases, there was a span of 10 bases. The CDR3 protein is CASSQGLDSSYEQYF. The CDR3 DNA is TGTGCCAGCAGCCAAGGATTGGACAGCTCCTACGAGCAGTACTTC.

In this sample, this clonotype turned up a few times. The chain employs TRBV12-3 or TRBV12-4 and TRBJ2-5, with TRBD2 matching 9 bases. Matching the DNA end better, TRBJ2-1 makes the J call doubtful. This CDR3 is 13 amino acids long. In nucleotides, the CDR3 is TGTGCCAGCAGGAGGACTAGCGACAATGAGCAGTTCTTC. It encodes CASRRTSDNEQFF.

The CDR3 DNA follows: TGTGCCAGCAGGACCGGACGACAGGGCCTCAATCAGCCCCAGCATTTT. This translates into CASRTGRQGLNQPQHF. The V call is TRBV6-2 or TRBV6-3, the J call TRBJ1-5; TRBD1 matches 7 bases. V trimming: 6 bases; J trimming: 3 bases; junction bases outside the gene matches: 11. CDR3 length equals 16 residues. Germline V gene data show CDR1 as MNHEY and CDR2 as SVGEGT.

This clonotype was observed a handful of times. The rearrangement uses TRBV5-6 and TRBJ2-5; TRBD1 might be the D (8 bases). This CDR3 comprises 15 residues. V lost 5 bases to trimming and J lost 4 bases, with 18 bases between them. Looked up from germline, CDR1 is SGHDT and CDR2 is YYEEEE. The CDR3 nucleotides are TGTGCCAGCAGAAGAGAGACAGGGGAGGGAGAGACCCAGTACTTC. This codes for CASRRETGEGETQYF.

The rearrangement joins TRBV29-1 to TRBJ2-3; unclear D gene. The CDR3 consists of 11 residues. The germline V and J ends were trimmed by 5 bases and 5 bases, with 8 bases remaining between them. Germline CDR1 SQVTM, CDR2 ANQGSEA. CDR3 in DNA: TGCAGCGTTCGAGCTGTAGATACGCAGTATTTT. Translation gives CSVRAVDTQYF.

The chain uses TRBV12-3 or TRBV12-4 and TRBJ2-3, with TRBD1 identical over 7 bases. The CDR3 has 15 amino acids. After removal of 3 bases from V and 9 bases from J, the junction contained 12 bases not matched to a gene. The CDR3 region is CASSFPDRVSATQYF. The CDR3 region has the DNA TGTGCCAGCAGTTTTCCCGACAGGGTATCAGCAACGCAGTATTTT.

This clonotype occurred a few times. The chain recombines TRBV18 with TRBJ1-4; D gene ambiguous. V was trimmed by 4 bases and J by 0 bases, leaving 9 bases between them. Germline V gene sequence: CDR1 KGHSH, CDR2 LQKENI. CDR3 length: 15 amino acids. CDR3 nucleotides: TGTGCCAGCTCACTCGGGCAGTCAACTAATGAAAAACTGTTTTTT. Protein sequence: CASSLGQSTNEKLFF.

The chain links TRBV7-8 to TRBJ2-7; no clear D. V was trimmed by 4 bases and J by 2 bases, leaving 12 bases between them. The CDR3 totals 14 residues. Germline V gene sequence: CDR1 SGHVS, CDR2 FQNEAQ. CDR3 region: CASSSSGPTYEQYF. The CDR3 DNA reads TGTGCCAGCAGCTCTTCGGGTCCTACCTACGAGCAGTACTTC. Drawing the rest from reference TRBV7-8 and TRBJ2-7, the complete variable domain is GAGVSQSPRYKVAKRGQDVALRCDPISGHVSLFWYQQALGQGPEFLTYFQNEAQLDKSGLPSDRFFAERPEGSVSTLKIQRTQQEDSAVYLCASSSSGPTYEQYFGPGTRLTVT.

The chain uses TRBV7-3 and TRBJ2-3; D not certain. There are 13 residues in the CDR3. Trimming left V 4 bases short and J 6 bases short, with 11 bases between. Per germline, CDR1 SGHTA and CDR2 FQGTGA. The CDR3 DNA sequence: TGTGCCAGCAGCTCATATCAGGTGGATACGCAGTATTTT. This translates into CASSSYQVDTQYF.

At least ten counts were recorded for this clonotype. The CDR3 DNA follows: TGTGCCAGCTCACCACCGGCCAGCTACGAGCAGTACTTC. Translation gives CASSPPASYEQYF. This rearrangement joins TRBV18 to TRBJ2-7; unclear D gene. The CDR3 sequence is 13 residues long. Trimming removed 0 bases from V and 3 bases from J, with 6 bases in between. Germline CDR1 KGHSH, CDR2 LQKENI.

The chain uses TRBV5-1 and TRBJ2-3; D remains unclear. The V and J ends lost 2 bases and 5 bases respectively, with 6 bases between them. The germline CDR1 and CDR2 sequences are SGHRS and YFSETQ. This CDR3 contains 12 residues. CDR3: CASSFPGDTQYF. Here the CDR3 DNA reads TGCGCCAGCAGCTTCCCGGGAGATACGCAGTATTTT.

The V call is TRBV3-1, the J call TRBJ2-6; perhaps TRBD1 as D (5 bases). The CDR3 covers 13 residues. Germline CDR1 is LGHDT and CDR2 is YNNKEL (reference sequence). Trimming shortened V by 2 bases and J by 7 bases, and 6 bases separated the two germline ends. CDR3 in amino acids: CASSQRGANVLTF. In DNA, the CDR3 is TGTGCCAGCAGCCAAAGGGGAGCCAACGTCCTGACTTTC.

The chain combines TRBV13 with TRBJ2-7; D tentatively fits TRBD1 or TRBD2 (5 bases each). CDR3 length: 14 residues. V gave up 5 bases and J gave up 6 bases, with 17 bases separating them. Germline assignment: CDR1 PRHDT and CDR2 FYEKMQ (reference sequence). The CDR3 region has the DNA TGTGCCAGCAGCAGGGACGGCCCCTTGGGCGAGCAGTACTTC. It specifies CASSRDGPLGEQYF.

In this sample, this clonotype turned up a few times. V and J are TRBV29-1 and TRBJ2-6, with D possibly matching TRBD2 (6 bases). Germline V gene data show CDR1 as SQVTM and CDR2 as ANQGSEA. V dropped 2 bases and J dropped 2 bases, with 10 bases sitting between them. The CDR3 consists of 15 residues. Here the CDR3 DNA reads TGCAGCGTTGAATCGGGACTTCCTGGGGCCAACGTCCTGACTTTC. It specifies CSVESGLPGANVLTF. The variable domain in full, completed from reference TRBV29-1 and TRBJ2-6, reads SAVISQKPSRDICQRGTSLTIQCQVDSQVTMMFWYRQQPGQSLTLIATANQGSEATYESGFVIDKFPISRPNLTFSTLTVSNMSPEDSSIYLCSVESGLPGANVLTFGAGSRLTVL.

This sequence joins TRBV29-1 and TRBJ2-2; D perhaps matches TRBD1 (6 bases). The V gene lost 6 bases and the J gene lost 0 bases, with 11 bases spanning the gap. Per germline, CDR1 SQVTM and CDR2 ANQGSEA. The CDR3 is 14 amino acids. CDR3 loop: CSVGQSANTGELFF. The CDR3 nucleotides are TGCAGCGTCGGACAGTCCGCGAACACCGGGGAGCTGTTTTTT.

There are a few counts of this clonotype. A junction end diverges from the germline sequence, so it may reflect a read error. The rearrangement links TRBV5-1 to TRBJ2-2; D might be TRBD1 (6 bases). Per germline, CDR1 SGHRS and CDR2 YFSETQ. There are 16 residues in the CDR3. This chain's CDR3 is CASSYWQDSDTGELFF. The CDR3 DNA is TGCGCCAGCAGCTATTGGCAGGACAGTGACACTGGGGAGCTGTTTTTT.

The sample holds many counts of this clonotype. The chain carries TRBV5-1 and TRBJ1-1; 7 nucleotides match TRBD1. Germline V gives CDR1 SGHRS, CDR2 YFSETQ. V trimming: 4 bases; J trimming: 1 base; junction bases outside the gene matches: 4. This CDR3 has 14 residues. The CDR3 DNA reads as TGCGCCAGCAGCAGGGGACAGAAGAACACTGAAGCTTTCTTT. As protein: CASSRGQKNTEAFF.

This clonotype has a handful of counts. The V and J genes are TRBV6-2 or TRBV6-3 and TRBJ2-1; D is undetermined. V lost 7 bases to trimming and J lost 4 bases, with 11 bases between them. The germline V gene has CDR1 MNHEY and CDR2 SVGEGT. This CDR3 spans 13 amino acids. CDR3 nucleotide sequence: TGTGCCAGCACGGGTCAGTTGTACAATGAGCAGTTCTTC. Translated: CASTGQLYNEQFF.

This clonotype was seen more than once but under ten times. The chain recombines TRBV20-1 with TRBJ1-1; a possible D gene is TRBD1 (6 bases). Trimming shortened V by 2 bases and J by 2 bases, and 12 bases separated the two germline ends. The germline CDR1 and CDR2 sequences are DFQATT and SNEGSKA (reference sequence). The CDR3 has 14 amino acids. CDR3 sequence reads: CSARRTEGNTEAFF. The DNA for the CDR3 is TGCAGTGCTAGACGGACAGAGGGAAACACTGAAGCTTTCTTT.

The rearrangement links TRBV2 to TRBJ2-7; 16 nucleotides agree with TRBD2. Germline V CDR1 and CDR2: SNHLY, FYNNEI. There are 18 residues in the CDR3. After removal of 6 bases from V and 3 bases from J, the junction contained 11 bases not matched to a gene. The CDR3 region is CASSPGLAGGLGIYEQYF. The CDR3 DNA reads as TGTGCCAGCAGCCCGGGACTAGCGGGAGGGCTAGGTATCTACGAGCAGTACTTC.

The genes are TRBV12-3 or TRBV12-4 and TRBJ2-7; 7 bases agree with TRBD2. The last part of the DNA fits TRBJ2-1 better; the J call may be wrong. The CDR3 spans 15 residues. The CDR3 region has the DNA TGTGCCAGCAGTTTAGCGGCTAGCGGAAGCCATGAGCAGTTCTTC. Residues: CASSLAASGSHEQFF.

The table lists this clonotype with a few counts. The chain uses TRBV20-1 and TRBJ2-5; 8 nucleotides align to TRBD1. The germline V gene has CDR1 DFQATT and CDR2 SNEGSKA (reference sequence). This CDR3 has 16 amino acids. With V trimmed by 6 bases and J by 4 bases, 16 bases remained unmatched. For the CDR3, the DNA is TGCAGTGCCCAGTCGGTGGACAGGGTCCGGTCAGAGACCCAGTACTTC. It encodes CSAQSVDRVRSETQYF.

A few counts support this clonotype. V usage is TRBV7-9 and J usage is TRBJ2-1; the D gene is possibly TRBD1 (6 bases). Deletions cut 4 bases from V and 2 bases from J, with 15 bases between. Germline CDR1 SEHNR, CDR2 FQNEAQ (reference sequence). This CDR3 is built from 16 residues. DNA for the CDR3: TGTGCCAGCAGCTCCACCCGGGACACCACCTACAATGAGCAGTTCTTC. As protein: CASSSTRDTTYNEQFF.